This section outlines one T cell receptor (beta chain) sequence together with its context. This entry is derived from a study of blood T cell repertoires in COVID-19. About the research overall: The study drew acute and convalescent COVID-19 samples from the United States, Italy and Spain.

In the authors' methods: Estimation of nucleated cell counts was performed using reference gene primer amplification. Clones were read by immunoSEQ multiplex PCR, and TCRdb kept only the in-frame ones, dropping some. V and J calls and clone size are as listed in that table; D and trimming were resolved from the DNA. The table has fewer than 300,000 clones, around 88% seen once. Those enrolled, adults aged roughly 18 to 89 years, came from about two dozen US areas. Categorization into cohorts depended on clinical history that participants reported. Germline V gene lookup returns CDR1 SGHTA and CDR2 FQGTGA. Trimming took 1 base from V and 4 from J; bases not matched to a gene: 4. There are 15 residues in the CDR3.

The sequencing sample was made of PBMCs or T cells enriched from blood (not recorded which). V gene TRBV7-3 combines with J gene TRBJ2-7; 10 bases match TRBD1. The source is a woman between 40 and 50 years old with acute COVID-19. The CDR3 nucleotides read TGTGCCAGCAGCTTAAGCGGACAGGGGGAATACGAGCAGTACTTC. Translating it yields CASSLSGQGEYEQYF.